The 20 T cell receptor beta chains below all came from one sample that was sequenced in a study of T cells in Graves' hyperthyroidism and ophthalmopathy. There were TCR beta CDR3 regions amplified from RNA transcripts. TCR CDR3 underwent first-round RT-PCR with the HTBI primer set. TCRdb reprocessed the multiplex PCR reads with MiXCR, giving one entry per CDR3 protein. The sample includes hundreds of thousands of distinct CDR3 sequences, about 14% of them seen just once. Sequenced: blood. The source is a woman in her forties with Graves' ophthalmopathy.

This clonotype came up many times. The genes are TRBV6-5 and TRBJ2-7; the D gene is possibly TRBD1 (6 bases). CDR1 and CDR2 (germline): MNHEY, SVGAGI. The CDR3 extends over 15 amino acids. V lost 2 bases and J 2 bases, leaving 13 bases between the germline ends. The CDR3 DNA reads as TGTGCCAGCAGTTACCAACCGGGACAAACCTACGAGCAGTACTTC. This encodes CASSYQPGQTYEQYF.

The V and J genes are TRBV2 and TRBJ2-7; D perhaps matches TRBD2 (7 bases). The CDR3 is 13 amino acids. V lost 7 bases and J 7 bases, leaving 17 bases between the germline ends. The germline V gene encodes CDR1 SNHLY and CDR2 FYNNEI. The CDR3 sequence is CASTEEGEGEQYF. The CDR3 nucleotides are TGTGCCAGCACCGAAGAGGGGGAGGGGGAGCAGTACTTC.

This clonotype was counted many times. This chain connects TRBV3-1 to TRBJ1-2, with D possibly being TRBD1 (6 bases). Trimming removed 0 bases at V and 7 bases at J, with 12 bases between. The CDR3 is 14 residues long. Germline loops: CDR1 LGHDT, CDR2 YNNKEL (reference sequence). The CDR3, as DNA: TGTGCCAGCAGCCAAGAAGGCGGGGGCCTTGGCTACACCTTC. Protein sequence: CASSQEGGGLGYTF.

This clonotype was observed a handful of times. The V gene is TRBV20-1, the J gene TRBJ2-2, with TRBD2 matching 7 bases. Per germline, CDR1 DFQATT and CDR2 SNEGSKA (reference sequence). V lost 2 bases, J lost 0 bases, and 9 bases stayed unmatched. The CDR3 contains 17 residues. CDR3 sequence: CSARSITSVTNTGELFF. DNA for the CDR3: TGCAGTGCTAGATCAATTACTAGCGTCACGAACACCGGGGAGCTGTTTTTT.

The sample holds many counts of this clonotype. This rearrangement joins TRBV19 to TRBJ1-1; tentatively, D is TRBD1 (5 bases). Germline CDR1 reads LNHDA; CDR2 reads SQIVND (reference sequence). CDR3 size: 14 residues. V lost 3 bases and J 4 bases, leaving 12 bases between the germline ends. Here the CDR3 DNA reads TGTGCCAGTAGTATGGGGCAGGGAGGCACTGAAGCTTTCTTT. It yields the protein CASSMGQGGTEAFF. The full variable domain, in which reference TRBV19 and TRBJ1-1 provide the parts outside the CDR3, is DGGITQSPKYLFRKEGQNVTLSCEQNLNHDAMYWYRQDPGQGLRLIYYSQIVNDFQKGDIAEGYSVSREKKESFPLTVTSAQKNPTAFYLCASSMGQGGTEAFFGQGTRLTVV.

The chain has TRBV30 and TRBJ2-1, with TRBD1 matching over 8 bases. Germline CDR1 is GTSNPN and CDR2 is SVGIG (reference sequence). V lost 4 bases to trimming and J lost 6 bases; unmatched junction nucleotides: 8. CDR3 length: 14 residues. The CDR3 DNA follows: TGTGCCTGGAAGTACGGGACAGGACCCAATGAGCAGTTCTTC. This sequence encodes CAWKYGTGPNEQFF.

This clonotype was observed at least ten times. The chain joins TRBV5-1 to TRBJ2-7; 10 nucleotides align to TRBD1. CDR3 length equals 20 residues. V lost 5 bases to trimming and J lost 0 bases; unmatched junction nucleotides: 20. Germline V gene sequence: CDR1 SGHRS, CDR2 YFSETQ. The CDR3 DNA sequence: TGCGCCAGCAGTAAGACAACCGGGACAGGGGCAACACCGCTCTCCTACGAGCAGTACTTC. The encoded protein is CASSKTTGTGATPLSYEQYF.

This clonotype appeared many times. CDR3 DNA sequence: TGCAGCGTTGGGGGGGATCAGCCCCAGCATTTT. It translates to CSVGGDQPQHF. J is TRBJ1-5 and V is TRBV29-1, with D perhaps TRBD1 (5 bases). CDR3 length: 11 amino acids. Germline V gene sequence: CDR1 SQVTM, CDR2 ANQGSEA. V lost 4 bases, J lost 5 bases, and 6 bases lay in between. Using reference TRBV29-1 and TRBJ1-5 for the parts outside the CDR3, the full variable domain is SAVISQKPSRDICQRGTSLTIQCQVDSQVTMMFWYRQQPGQSLTLIATANQGSEATYESGFVIDKFPISRPNLTFSTLTVSNMSPEDSSIYLCSVGGDQPQHFGDGTRLSIL.

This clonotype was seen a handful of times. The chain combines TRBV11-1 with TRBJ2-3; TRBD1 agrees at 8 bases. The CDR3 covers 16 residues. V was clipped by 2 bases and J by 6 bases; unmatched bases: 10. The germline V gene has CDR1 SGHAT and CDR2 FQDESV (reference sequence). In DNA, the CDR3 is TGTGCCAGCAGCTTACACGGACAGGGAGGATCGGATACGCAGTATTTT. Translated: CASSLHGQGGSDTQYF.

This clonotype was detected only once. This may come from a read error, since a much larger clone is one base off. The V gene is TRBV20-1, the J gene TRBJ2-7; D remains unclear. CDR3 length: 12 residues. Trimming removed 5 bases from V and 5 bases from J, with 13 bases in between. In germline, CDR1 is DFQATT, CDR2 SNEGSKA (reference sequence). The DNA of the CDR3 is TGCAGTGCTCGGCAGGACCCCCACGAGCAGTACTTC. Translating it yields CSARQDPHEQYF.

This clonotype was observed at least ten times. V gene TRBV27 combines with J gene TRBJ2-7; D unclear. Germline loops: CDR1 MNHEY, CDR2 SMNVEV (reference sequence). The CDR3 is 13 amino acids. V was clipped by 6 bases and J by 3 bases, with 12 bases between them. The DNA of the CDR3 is TGTGCCAGCAGCCTAGGACGGATCTACGAGCAGTACTTC. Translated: CASSLGRIYEQYF.

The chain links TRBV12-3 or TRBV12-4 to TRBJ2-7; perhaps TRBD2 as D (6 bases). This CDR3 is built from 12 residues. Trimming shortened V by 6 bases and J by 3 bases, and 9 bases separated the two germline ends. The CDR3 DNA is TGTGCCAGCAGGGGACTGTGCTACGAGCAGTACTTC. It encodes CASRGLCYEQYF.

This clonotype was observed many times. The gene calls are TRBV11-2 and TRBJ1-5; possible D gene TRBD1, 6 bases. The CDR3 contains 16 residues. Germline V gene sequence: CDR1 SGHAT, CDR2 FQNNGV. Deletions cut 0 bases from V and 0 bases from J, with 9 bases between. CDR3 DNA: TGTGCCAGCAGCTTAGACGGGACACCTAGCAATCAGCCCCAGCATTTT. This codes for CASSLDGTPSNQPQHF. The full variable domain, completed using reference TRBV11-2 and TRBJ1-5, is EAGVAQSPRYKIIEKRQSVAFWCNPISGHATLYWYQQILGQGPKLLIQFQNNGVVDDSQLPKDRFSAERLKGVDSTLKIQPAKLEDSAVYLCASSLDGTPSNQPQHFGDGTRLSIL.

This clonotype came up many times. CDR3 amino acids: CASSIDRNREIQYF. The CDR3 coding sequence is TGTGCCAGTAGTATAGATCGTAACAGGGAAATTCAGTACTTC. The chain employs TRBV19 and TRBJ2-4, with D possibly being TRBD1 (6 bases). The germline gives CDR1 LNHDA, CDR2 SQIVND (reference sequence). The CDR3 totals 14 residues. Trimming left V 0 bases short and J 10 bases short, with 13 bases between.

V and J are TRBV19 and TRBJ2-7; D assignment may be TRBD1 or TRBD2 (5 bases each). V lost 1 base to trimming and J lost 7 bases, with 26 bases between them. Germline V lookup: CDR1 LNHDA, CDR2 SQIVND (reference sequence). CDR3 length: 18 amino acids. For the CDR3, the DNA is TGTGCCAGTAGTATAGGCGCCGTAGGTCGTAGGGGAGCGGCGGAGCAGTACTTC. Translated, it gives CASSIGAVGRRGAAEQYF.

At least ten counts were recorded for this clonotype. The CDR3 region is CASSIDGGVGREQYF. The CDR3 DNA sequence: TGTGCCAGCAGTATAGATGGGGGCGTGGGTCGCGAGCAGTACTTC. The J gene is TRBJ2-7, the V gene TRBV7-3, with D maybe TRBD1 (6 bases). The CDR3 length is 15 residues. Germline assignment: CDR1 SGHTA and CDR2 FQGTGA. Trimming took 6 bases from V and 6 from J, leaving 21 bases between them.

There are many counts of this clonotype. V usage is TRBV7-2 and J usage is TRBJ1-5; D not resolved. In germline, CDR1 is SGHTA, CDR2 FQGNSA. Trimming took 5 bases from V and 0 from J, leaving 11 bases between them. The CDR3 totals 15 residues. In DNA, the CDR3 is TGTGCCAGCAGCGCATTGGGAGATAGCAATCAGCCCCAGCATTTT. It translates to CASSALGDSNQPQHF.

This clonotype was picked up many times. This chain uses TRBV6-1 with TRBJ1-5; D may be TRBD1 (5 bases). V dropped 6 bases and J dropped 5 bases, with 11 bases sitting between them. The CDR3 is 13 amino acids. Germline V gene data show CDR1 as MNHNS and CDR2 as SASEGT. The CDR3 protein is CASRLTRDQPQHF. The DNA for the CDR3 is TGTGCCAGCAGGTTGACCAGGGATCAGCCCCAGCATTTT.

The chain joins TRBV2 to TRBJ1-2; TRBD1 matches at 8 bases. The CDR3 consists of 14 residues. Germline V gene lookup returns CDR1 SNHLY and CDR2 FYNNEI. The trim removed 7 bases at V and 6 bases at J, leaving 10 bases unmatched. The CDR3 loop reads CASTRRPGGHGYTF. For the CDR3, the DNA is TGTGCCAGCACCCGGCGCCCAGGGGGCCATGGCTACACCTTC.

The CDR3 here is CASSMMGKEEYGYTF. In nucleotides, the CDR3 is TGTGCCAGTAGTATGATGGGGAAGGAGGAGTATGGCTACACCTTC. The genes are TRBV19 and TRBJ1-2; unclear D gene. The CDR3 contains 15 residues. Trimming took off 3 bases at V and 5 bases at J, with 16 bases between the two ends. The V gene's germline CDR1 is LNHDA and CDR2 SQIVND (reference sequence).